This T cell receptor beta chain came from a study of T cell clonotyping in hematopoietic cell transplantation. Overall study results and limits: Few recipient clonotypes overlapped donors; over 95% were de novo at given depth. After transplant, recipient diversity fell while pathologically expanded clonotypes grew through day 180.

The protocol was immunoSEQ multiplex PCR, while the TCRdb copy is restricted to in-frame clones and leaves out a portion. Among roughly 40,000 clones listed, roughly 94% were seen once. Losses at the gene ends were 2 bases for V and 8 bases for J; bases not matched to a gene: 7. The CDR3 is 14 residues long. Per the germline V gene, CDR1 is SGHDT and CDR2 is YYEEEE. Of note for this clone: Its antigen is not known.

The sequencing input was peripheral blood mononuclear cells. The chain links TRBV5-6 to TRBJ2-4, with TRBD2 matching 7 bases. The clonotype originates from a woman aged 50 to 60 in good health. Some clones in this sample may be carry-over from other donors' samples. For the CDR3, the DNA is TGTGCCAGCAGCTTTAGGGCAGGGAGGGACATTCAGTACTTC. Translated, it gives CASSFRAGRDIQYF.